This T cell receptor (beta chain) is drawn from a study of human T cells and chemical hapten exposure. Study information: Patch tests delivered 0.01% DPC to the upper back and were evaluated at 6 days. Study-level points and caveats: PT1 expanded TCR counts and patch test score were linked, and their correlation was positive. TCRs above 1 in 1000 frequency stayed constant with DPC sensitization.

MiXCR was run by TCRdb on the RACE reads, yielding one entry per CDR3 protein. This sample has just under 350,000 distinct CDR3 sequences, with 6% to 8.5% found just once. The CDR3 covers 11 residues. Looked up from germline, CDR1 is SQVTM and CDR2 is ANQGSEA. V lost 1 base to trimming and J lost 9 bases; unmatched junction nucleotides: 2. Time point here: patch test 1, 2 weeks after DPC sensitization. Indicated treatment: therapeutic diphenylcyclopropenone sensitization with weekly scalp DPC. The study drew its donors from alopecia patients who were 18 to 70 years old and suitable for DPC. On this clonotype itself: No antigen is known for it.

The J gene is TRBJ2-5, the V gene TRBV29-1; 7 nucleotides line up with TRBD2. The TCR comes from a woman under 30 with alopecia areata. Some clones in this sample may be carry-over from other donors' samples. Sequencing used whole blood, obtained in connection with sensitization to the hapten diphenylcyclopropenone (DPC). The CDR3 nucleotides are TGCAGCGTTGAAGGACTAGCAGCCCAGTACTTC. It yields the protein CSVEGLAAQYF.